The 29 T cell receptor beta chains given below trace back to one sample, sequenced in a study of cytomegalovirus exposure and HLA in healthy donors. 13 Jbeta primers and 60 Vbeta primers were used for the PCR. Generated by immunoSEQ multiplex PCR, the TCRdb table keeps only in-frame clones and is missing some. The data hold more than 95,000 clones, with around 80% observed a single time. The sample comprised PBMCs. Receptor source: a man younger than 45 in good health and CMV-seronegative.

This chain connects TRBV19 to TRBJ1-2; 10 bases are shared with TRBD1. This CDR3 is 16 amino acids long. Germline assignment: CDR1 LNHDA and CDR2 SQIVND (reference sequence). V trimming: 6 bases; J trimming: 5 bases; junction bases outside the gene matches: 12. The CDR3 DNA is TGTGCCAGTAGGGCGAGATCCGGGACAGGGGAATATGGCTACACCTTC. Its protein is CASRARSGTGEYGYTF.

V is TRBV5-4 and J is TRBJ2-4, with 8 bases aligning to TRBD2. This CDR3 is 15 amino acids long. CDR1 is SGHNT and CDR2 is YYREEE in the germline V gene (reference sequence). Trimming removed 0 bases from V and 7 bases from J; junction bases left unmatched: 6. This CDR3 reads CASSLGPTSENIQYF. CDR3 bases: TGTGCCAGCAGCTTGGGACCGACTAGCGAGAACATTCAGTACTTC.

The gene calls are TRBV19 and TRBJ2-2, with 8 bases identical to TRBD2. V trimming: 9 bases; J trimming: 3 bases; junction bases outside the gene matches: 9. CDR1 LNHDA and CDR2 SQIVND come from the germline V gene (reference sequence). This CDR3 has 15 amino acids. CDR3 DNA sequence: TGTGCCAGCCGACGAAGCGGGGGTGACACCGGGGAGCTGTTTTTT. This encodes CASRRSGGDTGELFF.

This chain connects TRBV9 to TRBJ1-6; D perhaps matches TRBD1 (5 bases). This CDR3 is 15 amino acids long. Deletions cut 0 bases from V and 9 bases from J, with 13 bases between. CDR1 is SGDLS, CDR2 YYNGEE, per germline. The CDR3 nucleotides read TGTGCCAGCAGCGTAGGACCTGAAAGGGGTTCACCCCTCCACTTT. This codes for CASSVGPERGSPLHF.

In nucleotides, the CDR3 is TGTGCCAGCAGTTTATGGGGACAGGCAAGCGATGGCTACACCTTC. This translates into CASSLWGQASDGYTF. The chain has TRBV27 and TRBJ1-2; 8 positions match TRBD1. Germline CDR1 is MNHEY and CDR2 is SMNVEV (reference sequence). This CDR3 comprises 15 residues. After removal of 1 base from V and 6 bases from J, the junction contained 7 bases not matched to a gene.

The rearrangement uses TRBV18 and TRBJ1-1; the match to TRBD1 covers 10 bases. The CDR3 totals 14 residues. Germline V gene sequence: CDR1 KGHSH, CDR2 LQKENI. After removal of 3 bases from V and 5 bases from J, the junction contained 3 bases not matched to a gene. CDR3 protein: CASSPTGGWTEAFF. The CDR3 bases are TGTGCCAGCTCACCGACAGGGGGCTGGACTGAAGCTTTCTTT.

The CDR3 here is CASSLAVSDTGELFF. Here the CDR3 DNA reads TGCGCCAGCAGCTTGGCAGTTTCAGACACCGGGGAGCTGTTTTTT. The chain employs TRBV5-1 and TRBJ2-2; D is unresolved. V shed 0 bases and J shed 3 bases, with 9 bases lying between them. Germline CDR1 reads SGHRS; CDR2 reads YFSETQ. The CDR3 runs 15 residues.

The V gene is TRBV29-1, the J gene TRBJ1-5; 7 nucleotides align to TRBD1. This CDR3 has 13 residues. Germline CDR1 SQVTM, CDR2 ANQGSEA. Unmatched junction bases numbered 7, after V lost 6 bases and J lost 5 bases. The CDR3 protein is CSVRQGIDQPQHF. DNA for the CDR3: TGCAGCGTGCGACAGGGTATCGATCAGCCCCAGCATTTT. Filled out from reference TRBV29-1 and TRBJ1-5, the complete variable domain reads SAVISQKPSRDICQRGTSLTIQCQVDSQVTMMFWYRQQPGQSLTLIATANQGSEATYESGFVIDKFPISRPNLTFSTLTVSNMSPEDSSIYLCSVRQGIDQPQHFGDGTRLSIL.

This clone has only one observation. The chain joins TRBV2 to TRBJ2-2; 8 bases are shared with TRBD1. The CDR3 runs 15 residues. Germline lookup yields CDR1 SNHLY and CDR2 FYNNEI. The V gene end was trimmed by 3 bases and the J gene end by 4 bases; junction bases not matched to a gene: 4. The CDR3 region has the DNA TGTGCCAGCAGTGACAGGGGGCAAGGCACCGGGGAGCTGTTTTTT. It translates to CASSDRGQGTGELFF.

The V call is TRBV6-1, the J call TRBJ2-1; 10 bases map to TRBD1. Germline-derived CDR1 and CDR2 are MNHNS and SASEGT. The CDR3 consists of 14 residues. V dropped 6 bases and J dropped 9; count of bases not matched to a gene: 8. The CDR3 reads CASSQGTGAGEQFF. As DNA, the CDR3 is TGTGCCAGCAGCCAGGGGACAGGGGCGGGTGAGCAGTTCTTC.

CDR3 nucleotides: TGTGCCAGCAGCTCCCGACAGGGGTTGGAGACCCAGTACTTC. Translation: CASSSRQGLETQYF. The chain carries TRBV5-5 and TRBJ2-5, with 8 bases identical to TRBD1. The CDR3 contains 14 residues. V lost 3 bases and J lost 5; bases outside the gene matches: 6. Germline V gene data show CDR1 as SGHKS and CDR2 as YYEKEE (reference sequence).

The chain links TRBV28 to TRBJ2-7; D may be TRBD1 (6 bases). V dropped 4 bases and J dropped 2 bases, with 15 bases sitting between them. Germline values: CDR1 MDHEN, CDR2 SYDVKM. The CDR3 totals 15 residues. CDR3 in amino acids: CASSSGQTVAYEQYF. CDR3 nucleotide sequence: TGTGCCAGCAGTTCGGGACAAACCGTAGCCTACGAGCAGTACTTC.

The V and J genes are TRBV7-6 and TRBJ1-2; 10 nucleotides agree with TRBD1. Trimming cost V 5 bases and J 6 bases; bases outside gene matches: 12. The germline V gene has CDR1 SGHVS and CDR2 FNYEAQ. This CDR3 spans 16 amino acids. CDR3 bases: TGTGCCAGCAGCCCACGACCGGGACAGGGGAGCGATGGCTACACCTTC. Amino acid sequence: CASSPRPGQGSDGYTF. Combining the CDR3 with reference TRBV7-6 and TRBJ1-2 gives the whole variable domain GAGVSQSPRYKVTKRGQDVALRCDPISGHVSLYWYRQALGQGPEFLTYFNYEAQQDKSGLPNDRFSAERPEGSISTLTIQRTEQRDSAMYRCASSPRPGQGSDGYTFGSGTRLTVV.

This chain joins TRBV7-6 and TRBJ2-1, with D possibly being TRBD2 (6 bases). Looked up from germline, CDR1 is SGHVS and CDR2 is FNYEAQ. This CDR3 has 16 residues. V gave up 4 bases and J gave up 6 bases, with 19 bases separating them. CDR3 nucleotide sequence: TGTGCCAGCAGCTCGCGGGACTCCCTAATTGCCAATGAGCAGTTCTTC. It encodes CASSSRDSLIANEQFF.

This sequence joins TRBV5-8 and TRBJ2-7; TRBD1 might be the D (6 bases). Germline assignment: CDR1 SGHTS and CDR2 YDEGEE. The CDR3 runs 15 residues. V was shortened by 4 bases and J by 0 bases, with 14 bases between the two germline ends. The CDR3: CASSPRTVSSYEQYF. In nucleotides, the CDR3 is TGTGCCAGCAGCCCACGGACAGTTTCCTCCTACGAGCAGTACTTC.

The chain combines TRBV5-3 with TRBJ2-1, with D unclear. TRBV5-3 is an ORF, with its function uncertain. V was clipped by 2 bases and J by 7 bases, with 4 bases between them. The length of the CDR3 is 11 residues. CDR3 residues: CARSLRNEQFF. The CDR3 coding sequence is TGTGCCAGAAGCTTACGGAATGAGCAGTTCTTC.

This rearrangement joins TRBV28 to TRBJ1-5; a weak D match, TRBD1 (5 bases). V was cut by 5 bases and J by 7 bases, with 18 bases left in between. In germline, CDR1 is MDHEN, CDR2 SYDVKM. The CDR3 runs 15 residues. CDR3 residues: CASSPSAPDSQPQHF. In DNA form, the CDR3 reads TGTGCCAGCAGTCCCTCAGCCCCCGACAGCCAGCCCCAGCATTTT. The full variable domain, with the rest looked up from reference TRBV28 and TRBJ1-5, is DVKVTQSSRYLVKRTGEKVFLECVQDMDHENMFWYRQDPGLGLRLIYFSYDVKMKEKGDIPEGYSVSREKKERFSLILESASTNQTSMYLCASSPSAPDSQPQHFGDGTRLSIL.

The chain recombines TRBV11-2 with TRBJ2-3, with D possibly TRBD2 on 5 matching bases. The CDR3 runs 17 residues. V lost 1 base and J 1 base, leaving 15 bases between the germline ends. Germline V gives CDR1 SGHAT, CDR2 FQNNGV. This chain's CDR3 is CASSLGGSGTGTDTQYF. The CDR3 DNA follows: TGTGCCAGCAGCTTAGGCGGATCGGGAACGGGCACAGATACGCAGTATTTT. The entire variable domain, with the rest obtained from reference TRBV11-2 and TRBJ2-3, is as follows: EAGVAQSPRYKIIEKRQSVAFWCNPISGHATLYWYQQILGQGPKLLIQFQNNGVVDDSQLPKDRFSAERLKGVDSTLKIQPAKLEDSAVYLCASSLGGSGTGTDTQYFGPGTRLTVL.

This clone was recorded once. The J gene is TRBJ2-5, the V gene TRBV29-1; D gene uncertain. Germline V CDR1 and CDR2: SQVTM, ANQGSEA. The CDR3 contains 13 residues. V lost 1 base and J lost 1, with 7 bases in between. The CDR3 nucleotides are TGCAGCGTTGAAGGGGCGATCCAAGAGACCCAGTACTTC. This translates into CSVEGAIQETQYF.

This chain links TRBV5-5 with TRBJ2-7; D gene ambiguous. Trimming removed 4 bases from V and 3 bases from J, with 17 bases in between. The CDR3 has 15 amino acids. Germline assignment: CDR1 SGHKS and CDR2 YYEKEE (reference sequence). The CDR3 loop is CASSPMSRLFYEQYF. In nucleotides, the CDR3 is TGTGCCAGCAGCCCCATGAGCAGGCTGTTCTACGAGCAGTACTTC.

This chain joins TRBV4-3 and TRBJ1-2, with D possibly TRBD1 on 6 matching bases. Trimming took off 0 bases at V and 7 bases at J, with 18 bases between the two ends. Germline V gene data show CDR1 as LGHNA and CDR2 as YSLEER. The CDR3 totals 16 residues. CDR3 region: CASSQDQGTRIGGYTF. CDR3 DNA: TGCGCCAGCAGCCAAGATCAAGGGACAAGGATCGGTGGCTACACCTTC.

The chain carries TRBV9 and TRBJ1-2; D gene ambiguous. V was cut by 3 bases and J by 7 bases, with 10 bases left in between. CDR1 and CDR2 from the germline V gene are SGDLS and YYNGEE. CDR3 size: 12 residues. This chain's CDR3 is CASSGGSTGYTF. For the CDR3, the DNA is TGTGCCAGCAGCGGCGGCAGCACTGGCTACACCTTC.

This clone occurred once. The rearrangement uses TRBV30 and TRBJ2-7; possibly TRBD2 for D (7 bases). This CDR3 contains 13 residues. V lost 0 bases and J 6 bases, leaving 12 bases between the germline ends. Germline CDR1 is GTSNPN and CDR2 is SVGIG (reference sequence). This chain's CDR3 is CAWSVGGAGEQYF. CDR3 in DNA: TGTGCCTGGAGTGTGGGGGGGGCGGGCGAGCAGTACTTC.

This rearrangement joins TRBV9 to TRBJ1-1; 10 nucleotides match TRBD1. Germline CDR1 and CDR2: SGDLS and YYNGEE. CDR3 length equals 17 residues. J lost 7 bases, V lost 0 bases, and 12 bases had no gene match. The CDR3 region is CASSVGGTGVVVVEAFF. The CDR3 nucleotides read TGTGCCAGCAGCGTAGGAGGGACAGGGGTCGTAGTCGTTGAAGCTTTCTTT.

The chain is built from TRBV28 and TRBJ1-4; 10 bases agree with TRBD1. The CDR3 spans 16 residues. With 2 bases clipped from V and 7 bases from J, the junction kept 7 bases outside the gene matches. Germline V lookup: CDR1 MDHEN, CDR2 SYDVKM. The CDR3 region has the DNA TGTGCCAGCAGTTTAGCCCCCGGGACAGGGGTTGAAAAACTGTTTTTT. As protein: CASSLAPGTGVEKLFF.

The rearrangement joins TRBV7-9 to TRBJ2-4; 10 bases match TRBD1. With V trimmed by 0 bases and J by 0 bases, 8 bases remained unmatched. Germline-derived CDR1 and CDR2 are SEHNR and FQNEAQ (reference sequence). The CDR3 is 19 residues long. The CDR3 here is CASSLARRGQGGAKNIQYF. CDR3 DNA: TGTGCCAGCAGCTTAGCGAGGCGCGGACAGGGGGGAGCCAAAAACATTCAGTACTTC.

V usage is TRBV28 and J usage is TRBJ1-2, with TRBD1 as a possible D gene (6 bases). The CDR3 is made up of 12 amino acids. Germline-derived CDR1 and CDR2 are MDHEN and SYDVKM. The V gene lost 7 bases and the J gene lost 8 bases, with 14 bases spanning the gap. CDR3 in amino acids: CASTRGGVGYTF. CDR3 coding DNA: TGTGCCAGCACCCGAGGGGGGGTCGGCTACACCTTC.

The DNA for the CDR3 is TGTGCCAGCCTAGGTCAGGGCAGGGGGCCGTACAACTATGGCTACACCTTC. Its protein is CASLGQGRGPYNYGYTF. V usage is TRBV28 and J usage is TRBJ1-2; 8 bases are a match to TRBD1. V dropped 8 bases and J dropped 2; count of bases not matched to a gene: 16. The CDR3 spans 17 residues. Germline CDR1 reads MDHEN; CDR2 reads SYDVKM.

V and J are TRBV5-1 and TRBJ1-1; D gene ambiguous. Germline V CDR1 and CDR2: SGHRS, YFSETQ. V lost 5 bases, J lost 4 bases, and 6 bases lay in between. The CDR3 consists of 11 residues. The CDR3 region is CASRASTEAFF. CDR3 DNA sequence: TGCGCCAGCAGGGCTAGCACTGAAGCTTTCTTT.